These 18 T cell receptor beta chains originate from one sample sequenced in a study of T cells in Graves' hyperthyroidism and ophthalmopathy. TCR beta CDR3 regions were amplified from RNA. HTBI primers were used for first-round RT-PCR of the TCR CDR3. TCRdb ran MiXCR on the multiplex PCR reads and lists one entry per CDR3 protein. The data show approximately 400,000 distinct CDR3 sequences, less than 20% seen once. Sequencing was carried out using blood. These receptors all come from a man aged 18 to 35 with Graves' ophthalmopathy.

This rearrangement joins TRBV7-9 to TRBJ1-6; 9 nucleotides agree with TRBD1. The germline V gene has CDR1 SEHNR and CDR2 FQNEAQ (reference sequence). V shed 1 base, J shed 8 bases, and the junction held 6 bases outside the gene matches. The CDR3 is made up of 16 amino acids. The DNA for the CDR3 is TGTGCCAGCAGCTTAGGAAATACAGGGGGCGATTCACCCCTCCACTTT. It yields the protein CASSLGNTGGDSPLHF.

There are many counts of this clonotype. V and J are TRBV12-3 or TRBV12-4 and TRBJ2-2; 10 bases map to TRBD2. With 4 bases clipped from V and 7 bases from J, the junction kept 6 bases outside the gene matches. The CDR3 is 15 residues long. The CDR3 loop reads CASSWPSGGIGELFF. In DNA form, the CDR3 reads TGTGCCAGCAGTTGGCCTAGCGGGGGTATCGGGGAGCTGTTTTTT.

This sequence joins TRBV18 and TRBJ1-4; D call uncertain. The ends were cut back, 3 bases at V and 5 bases at J, with 13 bases in the middle. Germline V lookup: CDR1 KGHSH, CDR2 LQKENI. CDR3 length equals 15 residues. CDR3 in amino acids: CASSPTWAPNEKLFF. CDR3 bases: TGTGCCAGCTCACCGACTTGGGCACCCAATGAAAAACTGTTTTTT.

This sequence joins TRBV7-2 and TRBJ1-5, with 7 bases that match TRBD1. The CDR3 totals 17 residues. The trim removed 5 bases at V and 0 bases at J, leaving 10 bases unmatched. Germline V gene sequence: CDR1 SGHTA, CDR2 FQGNSA. The CDR3 sequence is CASSPGTESYSNQPQHF. The CDR3 DNA sequence: TGTGCCAGCAGCCCCGGGACAGAATCATATAGCAATCAGCCCCAGCATTTT.

This clonotype was counted many times. The chain links TRBV7-8 to TRBJ1-2; no firm D call. Germline assignment: CDR1 SGHVS and CDR2 FQNEAQ. Trimming took 4 bases from V and 7 from J, leaving 13 bases between them. The length of the CDR3 is 13 residues. In nucleotides, the CDR3 is TGTGCCAGCAGCTCAGAGGTTTGGGGTGGCTACACCTTC. Protein product: CASSSEVWGGYTF.

This clonotype was picked up many times. J is TRBJ1-2 and V is TRBV6-5, with a weak D call TRBD1 (5 bases). The germline V gene encodes CDR1 MNHEY and CDR2 SVGAGI. The CDR3 is 14 residues long. The V gene lost 0 bases and the J gene lost 2 bases, with 7 bases spanning the gap. The CDR3 nucleotides are TGTGCCAGCAGTTACTCAGGGGCCAACTATGGCTACACCTTC. It specifies CASSYSGANYGYTF.

V is TRBV3-1 and J is TRBJ1-3; 10 positions agree with TRBD1. Germline trimming cut 4 bases from V and 4 bases from J; bases unmatched to any gene: 10. Germline values: CDR1 LGHDT, CDR2 YNNKEL (reference sequence). This CDR3 spans 17 amino acids. Here the CDR3 reads CASSPRDRGKDGNTIYF. The CDR3 DNA reads TGTGCCAGCAGCCCCCGGGACAGGGGTAAGGACGGAAACACCATATATTTT. Combining the CDR3 with reference TRBV3-1 and TRBJ1-3 gives the whole variable domain DTAVSQTPKYLVTQMGNDKSIKCEQNLGHDTMYWYKQDSKKFLKIMFSYNNKELIINETVPNRFSPKSPDKAHLNLHINSLELGDSAVYFCASSPRDRGKDGNTIYFGEGSWLTVV.

This clonotype showed up just a few times. The chain combines TRBV6-1 with TRBJ2-5, with D perhaps being TRBD1 or TRBD2 (5 bases each). Germline assignment: CDR1 MNHNS and CDR2 SASEGT. The CDR3 has 15 residues. V was clipped by 6 bases and J by 2 bases, with 16 bases between them. CDR3 sequence (DNA): TGTGCCAGCAGCCCCCCTGGGACGGCACAAGAGACCCAGTACTTC. Protein sequence: CASSPPGTAQETQYF.

This clonotype was counted many times. J is TRBJ2-5 and V is TRBV7-9; 9 bases fit TRBD1. With 3 bases clipped from V and 2 bases from J, the junction kept 4 bases outside the gene matches. Germline CDR1 SEHNR, CDR2 FQNEAQ (reference sequence). CDR3 size: 15 residues. CDR3 amino acids: CASSLGQGAQETQYF. The CDR3 nucleotides read TGTGCCAGCAGCTTGGGACAGGGCGCTCAAGAGACCCAGTACTTC. Filled out from reference TRBV7-9 and TRBJ2-5, the complete variable domain reads DTGVSQNPRHKITKRGQNVTFRCDPISEHNRLYWYRQTLGQGPEFLTYFQNEAQLEKSRLLSDRFSAERPKGSFSTLEIQRTEQGDSAMYLCASSLGQGAQETQYFGPGTRLLVL.

This clonotype was observed a single time. The V gene is TRBV4-1, the J gene TRBJ2-5, with TRBD1 matching over 10 bases. Germline V gives CDR1 MGHRA, CDR2 YSYEKL. The CDR3 is 16 amino acids. Trimming cost V 2 bases and J 5 bases; bases outside gene matches: 8. CDR3 residues: CASSQPRDRGWETQYF. In DNA form, the CDR3 reads TGCGCCAGCAGCCAACCCCGGGACAGGGGCTGGGAGACCCAGTACTTC.

This clonotype was seen repeatedly, ten times or more. The rearrangement joins TRBV13 to TRBJ2-7; TRBD1 aligns across 9 bases. CDR1 is PRHDT and CDR2 is FYEKMQ in the germline V gene (reference sequence). V shed 6 bases and J 4 bases; nucleotides not matched to a gene: 7. The CDR3 runs 14 residues. CDR3 in amino acids: CASSNGTGIYEQYF. In DNA form, the CDR3 reads TGTGCCAGCAGTAACGGGACAGGGATATACGAGCAGTACTTC.

The table lists this clonotype with many counts. V gene TRBV5-1 combines with J gene TRBJ1-5; 8 nucleotides match TRBD1. Trimming removed 4 bases from V and 9 bases from J; junction bases left unmatched: 9. Germline loops: CDR1 SGHRS, CDR2 YFSETQ. CDR3 length: 14 amino acids. The CDR3 bases are TGCGCCAGCAGCACCGGACAGGGCAACGCGCCCCAGCATTTT. Amino acid sequence: CASSTGQGNAPQHF.

Turning to this clonotype: A much larger clone sits a single nucleotide away, making a read error possible. V usage is TRBV5-1 and J usage is TRBJ1-2, with 7 bases aligning to TRBD1. Germline V gene sequence: CDR1 SGHRS, CDR2 YFSETQ. V shed 7 bases, J shed 6 bases, and the junction held 6 bases outside the gene matches. The CDR3 sequence is 12 residues long. The CDR3 bases are TGCGCCAGCGGGGAAGACAGGGATGGCTACACCTTC. This sequence encodes CASGEDRDGYTF.

This clonotype was found many times. The chain couples TRBV15 to TRBJ2-5; TRBD2 matches 8 bases. Germline CDR1 and CDR2: LNHNV and YYDKDF (reference sequence). The CDR3 spans 17 residues. V shed 0 bases, J shed 2 bases, and the junction held 8 bases outside the gene matches. CDR3 coding DNA: TGTGCCACCAGCAGAGATCGGGGACTAGGGCGACAAGAGACCCAGTACTTC. Translated: CATSRDRGLGRQETQYF.

This clonotype has ten or more counts. This chain links TRBV2 with TRBJ1-2; maybe TRBD1 (5 bases). Germline lookup yields CDR1 SNHLY and CDR2 FYNNEI. V lost 6 bases, J lost 2 bases, and 13 bases lay in between. This CDR3 has 14 residues. In nucleotides, the CDR3 is TGTGCCAGCAGCCGACAGAGCCTAAACTATGGCTACACCTTC. Protein sequence: CASSRQSLNYGYTF.

This clonotype has a handful of counts. This chain links TRBV20-1 with TRBJ1-1, with D possibly matching TRBD1 (6 bases). Germline V CDR1 and CDR2: DFQATT, SNEGSKA (reference sequence). This CDR3 is built from 19 residues. The V gene lost 5 bases and the J gene lost 4 bases, with 32 bases spanning the gap. CDR3 bases: TGCAGTGCTTTCTCGCTCAGACCGAACCTTGAATGGGGGCTCACTGAAGCTTTCTTT. Translated, it gives CSAFSLRPNLEWGLTEAFF.

A word on this clonotype: Just one base apart from a much larger clone, this may be a read error. The V call is TRBV5-8, the J call TRBJ1-2; TRBD1 is a possible D gene (5 bases). The CDR3 length is 11 residues. Germline values: CDR1 SGHTS, CDR2 YDEGEE. Deletions cut 10 bases from V and 10 bases from J, with 17 bases between. The CDR3 sequence is CAHRGPTSYTF. Here the CDR3 DNA reads TGTGCCCACCGGGGCCCCACGTCCTACACCTTC.

At least ten counts were recorded for this clonotype. The genes are TRBV12-3 or TRBV12-4 and TRBJ1-1; D is undetermined. Trimming cost V 4 bases and J 5 bases, with 11 bases left between them. CDR3 length equals 13 residues. CDR3 region: CASSSGLWTEAFF. The CDR3 region has the DNA TGTGCCAGCAGTTCCGGACTGTGGACTGAAGCTTTCTTT.